Described below is a single T cell receptor beta chain sequence and its context. Its target is not known. This entry is derived from a study of early T cells in non-severe SARS-CoV-2 infection. Study background: Alpha and beta chains were unpaired, from unsorted whole-blood bulk RNA.

Study-wide findings and caveats: Using VDJdb, the matching emphasized anti-spike CD8 responses while missing private and CD4 specificities.

Researchers attached unique molecular identifiers to individual cDNA molecules. TCRdb re-analysed the 5' RACE reads in MiXCR, keeping a single row per CDR3 protein. This sample has 45,000 to 55,000 distinct CDR3 sequences, with around 7.7% found just once. J was trimmed by 1 base and V by 6 bases; bases with no gene match: 6. The germline CDR1 and CDR2 sequences are MDHEN and SYDVKM. There are 15 residues in the CDR3. Sequences were obtained from whole blood. The source is an adult who was a healthcare worker with PCR-confirmed SARS-CoV-2 infection or an uninfected control (not recorded which). J is TRBJ2-3 and V is TRBV28, with 8 bases identical to TRBD1. The CDR3, as DNA: TGTGCCAGCAGACCTCCGGGACAGGGCACAGATACGCAGTATTTT. Translating gives CASRPPGQGTDTQYF.